A selection of T cell receptor beta chains follows, all from one sample in a study of cytomegalovirus exposure and HLA in healthy donors. Repertoires were generated with immunoSEQ multiplex PCR, while TCRdb's copy carries only in-frame clones and drops some. The table lists some 110,000 clones, around 79% of them singletons. Material for sequencing was PBMCs. The source is a man between 60 and 75 years old in good health and CMV-seronegative. Each CDR3 is given with its conserved first and last residue. The D gene is left open where the match is weak. Size is omitted from some rows. Given values are once, few, many or a class for expanded clones.

v_call: TRBV28
d_call: TRBD1
j_call: TRBJ2-3
clone_size: few
cdr3_nt: TGTGCCAGCAGAGGGGCAGGGGGCTGGGGTACGCAGTATTTT
cdr3_aa: CASRGAGGWGTQYF

v_call: TRBV6-5
d_call: -
j_call: TRBJ1-2
clone_size: -
cdr3_nt: TGTGCCAGCAGTTTCTTTCCTGACTATGGCTACACCTTC
cdr3_aa: CASSFFPDYGYTF

v_call: TRBV10-3
d_call: -
j_call: TRBJ2-3
clone_size: -
cdr3_nt: TGTGCCATCAAAGCTGCAGGGGGGAGCACAGATACGCAGTATTTT
cdr3_aa: CAIKAAGGSTDTQYF

v_call: TRBV6-6
d_call: -
j_call: TRBJ2-7
clone_size: -
cdr3_nt: TGTGCCAGCAGGGACGGGACTCCCTACGAGCAGTACTTC
cdr3_aa: CASRDGTPYEQYF

v_call: TRBV7-7
d_call: -
j_call: TRBJ2-5
clone_size: -
cdr3_nt: TGTGCCAGCAGCCCCGGGGGATCGATAGGGACCCAGTACTTC
cdr3_aa: CASSPGGSIGTQYF

v_call: TRBV5-1
d_call: -
j_call: TRBJ1-6
clone_size: -
cdr3_nt: TGCGCCAGCAGACTGGAGGGTCATTCACCCCTCCACTTT
cdr3_aa: CASRLEGHSPLHF

v_call: TRBV19
d_call: -
j_call: TRBJ1-1
clone_size: -
cdr3_nt: TGTGCCAGTAGTAGAGGAGGTGTGAACACTGAAGCTTTCTTT
cdr3_aa: CASSRGGVNTEAFF

v_call: TRBV18
d_call: TRBD2
j_call: TRBJ2-4
clone_size: -
cdr3_nt: TGTGCCAGCTCACCACCGGGAGGGTCCAAAAACATTCAGTACTTC
cdr3_aa: CASSPPGGSKNIQYF

v_call: TRBV9
d_call: -
j_call: TRBJ1-2
clone_size: -
cdr3_nt: TGTGCCAGCAGCCGTAGTGCCGAGCGGGACTATGGCTACACCTTC
cdr3_aa: CASSRSAERDYGYTF

v_call: TRBV30
d_call: TRBD2
j_call: TRBJ2-3
clone_size: -
cdr3_nt: TGTGCCTGGAGCGCAGGACTAGCGGGGGGGAGTGATACGCAGTATTTT
cdr3_aa: CAWSAGLAGGSDTQYF

v_call: TRBV7-2
d_call: -
j_call: TRBJ2-5
clone_size: few
cdr3_nt: TGTGCCAGCAGCTTAGGGCAGTCGGAGACCCAGTACTTC
cdr3_aa: CASSLGQSETQYF

v_call: TRBV29-1
d_call: TRBD2
j_call: TRBJ2-4
clone_size: -
cdr3_nt: TGCAGCGTTGCGAATCACCCCTCGGGACTAGCGGGGGGGCAAAACATTCAGTACTTC
cdr3_aa: CSVANHPSGLAGGQNIQYF

v_call: TRBV5-1
d_call: TRBD1
j_call: TRBJ1-4
clone_size: -
cdr3_nt: TGCGCCAGCAAAAGGACAGGGGGGAATGAAAAACTGTTTTTT
cdr3_aa: CASKRTGGNEKLFF

v_call: TRBV30
d_call: -
j_call: TRBJ2-2
clone_size: -
cdr3_nt: TGTGCCTGGAGTGTACAGGACAGAATAACCGGGGAGCTGTTTTTT
cdr3_aa: CAWSVQDRITGELFF

v_call: TRBV21-1
d_call: -
j_call: TRBJ1-5
clone_size: -
cdr3_nt: TGTGCCAGCAGCAAAGTCAGGGGGCTGAGGACGGGTCAGCCCCAGCATTTT
cdr3_aa: CASSKVRGLRTGQPQHF

v_call: TRBV6-5
d_call: -
j_call: TRBJ1-4
clone_size: -
cdr3_nt: TGTGCCAGCACCAATCCCCCCGGGAATGAAAAACTGTTTTTT
cdr3_aa: CASTNPPGNEKLFF

v_call: TRBV4-2
d_call: -
j_call: TRBJ1-1
clone_size: few
cdr3_nt: TGTGCCAGCAGCCAAGATAGGAACACTGAAGCTTTCTTT
cdr3_aa: CASSQDRNTEAFF

v_call: TRBV5-4
d_call: -
j_call: TRBJ1-2
clone_size: once
cdr3_nt: TGTGCCAGCAGCTTGGCTCAGGGAGGCTACACCTTC
cdr3_aa: CASSLAQGGYTF

v_call: TRBV11-2
d_call: TRBD1
j_call: TRBJ1-3
clone_size: once
cdr3_nt: TGTGCCAGCAGCCAACGACAGGGCATCTCTGGAAACACCATATATTTT
cdr3_aa: CASSQRQGISGNTIYF

v_call: TRBV5-1
d_call: TRBD1
j_call: TRBJ2-1
clone_size: -
cdr3_nt: TGCGCCAGCAGCAGAGGGGGCGCCCGAAACAATGAGCAGTTCTTC
cdr3_aa: CASSRGGARNNEQFF

v_call: TRBV28
d_call: TRBD1
j_call: TRBJ2-2
clone_size: -
cdr3_nt: TGTGCCAGCAGCACAGGGGGCATTGGGGAGCTGTTTTTT
cdr3_aa: CASSTGGIGELFF

v_call: TRBV4-3
d_call: TRBD1
j_call: TRBJ1-2
clone_size: -
cdr3_nt: TGCGCCAGCAGCCAAGATCCCCGAGGGGGCGACGGTGGCTACACCTTC
cdr3_aa: CASSQDPRGGDGGYTF

v_call: TRBV9
d_call: -
j_call: TRBJ2-3
clone_size: -
cdr3_nt: TGTGCCAGCAGCGTAGAACAGATCACAGATACGCAGTATTTT
cdr3_aa: CASSVEQITDTQYF

v_call: TRBV5-4
d_call: TRBD1
j_call: TRBJ2-5
clone_size: -
cdr3_nt: TGTGCCAGCAGCCTACCAGGGGGACGGGAGACCCAGTACTTC
cdr3_aa: CASSLPGGRETQYF

v_call: TRBV5-5
d_call: -
j_call: TRBJ1-1
clone_size: -
cdr3_nt: TGTGCCAGCAGTATTGTAGGGGACACTGAAGCTTTCTTT
cdr3_aa: CASSIVGDTEAFF

v_call: TRBV27
d_call: -
j_call: TRBJ1-1
clone_size: -
cdr3_nt: TGTGCCAGCAGTTCACAGATCATGAACACTGAAGCTTTCTTT
cdr3_aa: CASSSQIMNTEAFF

v_call: TRBV9
d_call: -
j_call: TRBJ2-5
clone_size: -
cdr3_nt: TGTGCCAGCAGCGGGCCGGGATCCAAAGAGACCCAGTACTTC
cdr3_aa: CASSGPGSKETQYF

v_call: TRBV5-1
d_call: -
j_call: TRBJ1-1
clone_size: -
cdr3_nt: TGCGCCAGCAGCTCGATGACAGAAGGCACTGAAGCTTTCTTT
cdr3_aa: CASSSMTEGTEAFF

v_call: TRBV6-1
d_call: -
j_call: TRBJ1-5
clone_size: few
cdr3_nt: TGTGCCAGCAGTGAAGCGGTAGGACAAGGGGGTTATCAGCCCCAGCATTTT
cdr3_aa: CASSEAVGQGGYQPQHF

v_call: TRBV2
d_call: TRBD2
j_call: TRBJ2-5
clone_size: few
cdr3_nt: TGTGCCAGCAAAAAGACTAGCGGGGGAGAAGAGACCCAGTACTTC
cdr3_aa: CASKKTSGGEETQYF

v_call: TRBV9
d_call: -
j_call: TRBJ1-1
clone_size: -
cdr3_nt: TGTGCCAGCAGCGTAGATATAGGAGACTACACTGAAGCTTTCTTT
cdr3_aa: CASSVDIGDYTEAFF

v_call: TRBV29-1
d_call: TRBD1
j_call: TRBJ1-2
clone_size: -
cdr3_nt: TGCAGCGTTGGAAGGGACAGCGCTGGCTATGGCTACACCTTC
cdr3_aa: CSVGRDSAGYGYTF

v_call: TRBV7-2
d_call: -
j_call: TRBJ1-2
clone_size: -
cdr3_nt: TGTGCCAGCAGCGTGGGAGGGTATAACTATGGCTACACCTTC
cdr3_aa: CASSVGGYNYGYTF

v_call: TRBV5-1
d_call: TRBD2
j_call: TRBJ2-5
clone_size: -
cdr3_nt: TGCGCCAGCAGGCCGGGGACTACGCAAGAGACCCAGTACTTC
cdr3_aa: CASRPGTTQETQYF

v_call: TRBV28
d_call: -
j_call: TRBJ1-2
clone_size: -
cdr3_nt: TGTGCCAGCAGTCCCGCCGGAAGGGGTAACTATGGCTACACCTTC
cdr3_aa: CASSPAGRGNYGYTF

v_call: TRBV2
d_call: TRBD1
j_call: TRBJ2-5
clone_size: -
cdr3_nt: TGTGCCAGCAGCCGACAGGGGGTGCAGGAGACCCAGTACTTC
cdr3_aa: CASSRQGVQETQYF

v_call: TRBV6-4
d_call: -
j_call: TRBJ2-7
clone_size: -
cdr3_nt: TGTGCCAGCAGTGCACAGGCTCTGGGCTCCTACGAGCAGTACTTC
cdr3_aa: CASSAQALGSYEQYF

v_call: TRBV28
d_call: -
j_call: TRBJ1-5
clone_size: -
cdr3_nt: TGTGCCAGCAGTTTAGCAGGTAGCAATCAGCCCCAGCATTTT
cdr3_aa: CASSLAGSNQPQHF

v_call: TRBV13
d_call: -
j_call: TRBJ1-5
clone_size: -
cdr3_nt: TGTGCCAGCAGCTTAACAGCCGGGACACCGGGCAATCAGCCCCAGCATTTT
cdr3_aa: CASSLTAGTPGNQPQHF

v_call: TRBV7-6
d_call: -
j_call: TRBJ1-6
clone_size: -
cdr3_nt: TGTGCCAGCAGCTTGACGGCGGGGGCGTATTCACCCCTCCACTTT
cdr3_aa: CASSLTAGAYSPLHF

v_call: TRBV18
d_call: -
j_call: TRBJ1-6
clone_size: few
cdr3_nt: TGTGCCAGCTCTCAAGGGGGTGTGAATAATTCACCCCTCCACTTT
cdr3_aa: CASSQGGVNNSPLHF

v_call: TRBV4-3
d_call: -
j_call: TRBJ1-1
clone_size: -
cdr3_nt: TGCGCCAGCAGCCAAGTGGGGCGGGGGGCCGGAACTGAAGCTTTCTTT
cdr3_aa: CASSQVGRGAGTEAFF

v_call: TRBV7-2
d_call: -
j_call: TRBJ1-5
clone_size: -
cdr3_nt: TGTGCCAGCAGCGTAAACAGCCTCAATCAGCCCCAGCATTTT
cdr3_aa: CASSVNSLNQPQHF

v_call: TRBV7-2
d_call: -
j_call: TRBJ2-1
clone_size: -
cdr3_nt: TGTGCCAGCAGCCCCCCGCCCCCCGGCTACAATGAGCAGTTCTTC
cdr3_aa: CASSPPPPGYNEQFF

v_call: TRBV5-1
d_call: -
j_call: TRBJ2-5
clone_size: once
cdr3_nt: TGCGCCAGCAGCGGAATGCAGGGATACCAAGAGACCCAGTACTTC
cdr3_aa: CASSGMQGYQETQYF

v_call: TRBV7-9
d_call: -
j_call: TRBJ1-2
clone_size: -
cdr3_nt: TGTTCCAGCAGCATGGACAGCTATGGCTACACCTTC
cdr3_aa: CSSSMDSYGYTF

v_call: TRBV7-2
d_call: TRBD2
j_call: TRBJ2-5
clone_size: -
cdr3_nt: TGTGCCAGCAGCTTAGCTGTAGGGAAGGGAATAGCGGGGAACCAAGAGACCCAGTACTTC
cdr3_aa: CASSLAVGKGIAGNQETQYF

v_call: TRBV18
d_call: TRBD1
j_call: TRBJ2-5
clone_size: -
cdr3_nt: TGTGCCAGCTCGCCCGGACAGGAAGAGACCCAGTACTTC
cdr3_aa: CASSPGQEETQYF

v_call: TRBV6-4
d_call: TRBD1
j_call: TRBJ1-5
clone_size: -
cdr3_nt: TGTGCCAGAAAAGACAGGGTGGGGAATCAGCCCCAGCATTTT
cdr3_aa: CARKDRVGNQPQHF

v_call: TRBV25-1
d_call: TRBD1
j_call: TRBJ1-2
clone_size: once
cdr3_nt: TGTGCCAGCAGTGTACCAGGGGGCTTTAGCTACACCTTC
cdr3_aa: CASSVPGGFSYTF

v_call: TRBV2
d_call: -
j_call: TRBJ1-6
clone_size: -
cdr3_nt: TGTGCCAGCCCTACTCTGATGAGGGTTAGCTCCTATAATTCACCCCTCCACTTT
cdr3_aa: CASPTLMRVSSYNSPLHF

v_call: TRBV2
d_call: -
j_call: TRBJ1-5
clone_size: -
cdr3_nt: TGTGCCAGTTCCGGACAGTACAATCAGCCCCAGCATTTT
cdr3_aa: CASSGQYNQPQHF

v_call: TRBV7-2
d_call: -
j_call: TRBJ2-5
clone_size: -
cdr3_nt: TGTGCCAGCAGCTGGCGGGGCCAAGAGACCCAGTACTTC
cdr3_aa: CASSWRGQETQYF

v_call: TRBV5-6
d_call: -
j_call: TRBJ2-7
clone_size: -
cdr3_nt: TGTGCCAGCAGCTTGGGCCAAGCGGCTTGGGAGCAGTACTTC
cdr3_aa: CASSLGQAAWEQYF

v_call: TRBV28
d_call: TRBD1
j_call: TRBJ1-2
clone_size: -
cdr3_nt: TGTGCCAGCAGTCCACTCAGCGGACAGGGAACCTATGGCTACACCTTC
cdr3_aa: CASSPLSGQGTYGYTF